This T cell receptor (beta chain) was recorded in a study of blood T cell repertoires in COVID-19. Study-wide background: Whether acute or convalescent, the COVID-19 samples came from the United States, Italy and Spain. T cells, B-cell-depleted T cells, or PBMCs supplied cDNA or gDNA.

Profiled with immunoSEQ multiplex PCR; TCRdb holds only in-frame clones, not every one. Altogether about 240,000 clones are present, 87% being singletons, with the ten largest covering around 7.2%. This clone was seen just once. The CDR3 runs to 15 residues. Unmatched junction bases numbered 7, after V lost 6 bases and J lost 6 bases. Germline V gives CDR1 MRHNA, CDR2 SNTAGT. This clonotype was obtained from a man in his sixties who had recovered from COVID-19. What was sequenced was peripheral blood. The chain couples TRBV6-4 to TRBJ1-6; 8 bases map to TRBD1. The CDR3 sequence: CASSLGQGINSPLHF. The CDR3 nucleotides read TGTGCCAGCAGCCTCGGACAGGGAATTAATTCACCCCTCCACTTT.